This T cell receptor beta chain derives from a study of early T cells in non-severe SARS-CoV-2 infection. Each single cDNA molecule received a unique molecular identifier. TCRdb used MiXCR to reprocess the 5' RACE reads, holding one entry per CDR3 protein. The data hold under 90,000 distinct CDR3 sequences, with around 13% observed a single time. The sample holds a few counts of this clonotype. Its antigen is not known. Study-wide results and limits: Sequences matched to VDJdb favored anti-spike CD8 responses, while private and CD4 specificities were missed.

This CDR3 region has 13 residues. CDR1 and CDR2 (germline): SEHNR, FQNEAQ (reference sequence). Trimming took 2 bases from V and 12 from J; bases not matched to a gene: 3. Specimen: whole blood. This sequence joins TRBV7-9 and TRBJ2-1; 11 nucleotides match TRBD1. The origin of this receptor is an adult who was a healthcare worker with PCR-confirmed SARS-CoV-2 infection or an uninfected control (not recorded which). In DNA form, the CDR3 reads TGTGCCAGCAGCTTATCCGGGACAGGGGGGCAGTTCTTC. It is translated as CASSLSGTGGQFF.